The source of this T cell receptor beta chain is a study of vaccination effects on CD4 cells after COVID-19. Worth noting for this clone: Its antigen is currently unknown.

Antigen-specific CD4+ T cells were expanded (with viral peptide pools) by the ViraFEST assay ahead of sequencing. It was after more than 8 days of culture that CD4+ T cells were isolated. Nobody among the vaccine recipients had prior SARS-CoV-2 infection (nucleocapsid antibodies were negative). Generated by immunoSEQ multiplex PCR, the TCRdb table keeps only in-frame clones and is missing some. The sample comprises just under 45,000 clones, roughly 79% of which are singletons, and 10% to 11% rests with the top ten. Germline V lookup: CDR1 SNHLY, CDR2 FYNNEI. The CDR3 covers 13 residues. V lost 6 bases, J lost 10 bases, and 6 bases stayed unmatched.

The chain carries TRBV2 and TRBJ1-2, with 12 bases lining up with TRBD1. The receptor comes from a human donor who received a COVID-19 vaccine. The input for sequencing was CD4+ T cells from PBMCs cultured with SARS-CoV-2 spike peptides, taken before COVID-19 vaccination. The CDR3 DNA is TGTGCCAGCAGCGGGACAGGGGGCGCGGACTACACCTTC. This translates into CASSGTGGADYTF. Full variable domain (rest looked up from reference TRBV2 and TRBJ1-2): EPEVTQTPSHQVTQMGQEVILRCVPISNHLYFYWYRQILGQKVEFLVSFYNNEISEKSEIFDDQFSVERPDGSNFTLKIRSTKLEDSAMYFCASSGTGGADYTFGSGTRLTVV.